A single sample is the source of the 5 T cell receptor beta chains below, sequenced in a study of shared T cell receptors in the human thymus. Sequenced by immunoSEQ multiplex PCR; TCRdb stores in-frame clones only, minus some. The profile shows roughly 660,000 clones, roughly 90% of them singletons. This sample also belongs to another study, concerning human thymus T cells.

Sequenced: thymocytes. The receptors shown here come from a boy in the first two years of life with a congenital heart defect.

This clone was detected a few times. The chain couples TRBV6-5 to TRBJ2-4; D may be TRBD1 (6 bases). Looked up from germline, CDR1 is MNHEY and CDR2 is SVGAGI. The CDR3 totals 16 residues. Trimming took off 4 bases at V and 0 bases at J, with 13 bases between the two ends. CDR3 nucleotides: TGTGCCAGCAGTTGGACAGCCTCGCTAGCCAAAAACATTCAGTACTTC. Its protein product is CASSWTASLAKNIQYF.

The rearrangement uses TRBV2 and TRBJ2-1; 7 nucleotides agree with TRBD1. This CDR3 contains 13 residues. V trimming: 6 bases; J trimming: 4 bases; junction bases outside the gene matches: 3. Germline V gene sequence: CDR1 SNHLY, CDR2 FYNNEI. DNA for the CDR3: TGTGCCAGCAGGGGACAGAGATACAATGAGCAGTTCTTC. Protein product: CASRGQRYNEQFF.

The table lists this clone with a count of one. CDR3 sequence: CASSLAREDSYEQYF. The CDR3 DNA follows: TGCGCCAGCAGCTTGGCACGGGAGGACTCCTACGAGCAGTACTTC. The rearrangement joins TRBV5-1 to TRBJ2-7, with 7 nucleotides matching TRBD2. Germline V CDR1 and CDR2: SGHRS, YFSETQ. The length of the CDR3 is 15 residues. The J segment lost 0 bases and the V segment lost 0 bases, leaving 3 bases of the junction unmatched. The variable domain in full, completed from reference TRBV5-1 and TRBJ2-7, reads KAGVTQTPRYLIKTRGQQVTLSCSPISGHRSVSWYQQTPGQGLQFLFEYFSETQRNKGNFPGRFSGRQFSNSRSEMNVSTLELGDSALYLCASSLAREDSYEQYFGPGTRLTVT.

The chain is built from TRBV2 and TRBJ2-5; TRBD2 matches at 9 bases. The CDR3 is 17 amino acids. CDR1 and CDR2 from the germline V gene are SNHLY and FYNNEI. CDR3 sequence: CDTLETRASGIQETQYF. The CDR3, as DNA: TGTGACACCCTGGAGACTAGGGCTAGCGGGATCCAAGAGACCCAGTACTTC.

V and J are TRBV5-4 and TRBJ2-2, with 9 positions matching TRBD1. Germline lookup yields CDR1 SGHNT and CDR2 YYREEE (reference sequence). The J segment lost 6 bases and the V segment lost 2 bases, leaving 5 bases of the junction unmatched. CDR3 size: 15 residues. The CDR3 region is CASSLRQGDPGELFF. The DNA of the CDR3 is TGTGCCAGCAGCTTACGACAGGGGGACCCCGGGGAGCTGTTTTTT.